This entry lists 29 T cell receptor beta chains sequenced from one sample in a study of identical twins (dated by TCRdb to 2015 to 2016). Receptor libraries were prepared by 5' RACE. Sequenced on an Illumina HiSeq 2000. TCRdb itself trimmed the public reads at Q25 with fastp, ran MiXCR and retained productive beta chains. Each CDR3 protein gets just one entry, which takes the most common genes and DNA from the rows behind it. The sample table shows some 500,000 distinct CDR3 sequences, and over 11% are seen once. The top ten clones comprise 0.98% of the sample. These data were also reused for a study on yellow fever vaccine responses in identical twins.

The specimen was CD4+ T cells sorted from blood. Receptors originate from a woman between 18 and 30 years old in good health.

The rearrangement links TRBV4-2 to TRBJ2-5; D call uncertain. CDR3 length: 15 residues. V was trimmed by 4 bases and J by 0 bases, leaving 12 bases between them. From germline, CDR1 is LGHNA and CDR2 YNFKEQ. Here the CDR3 reads CASSLMGSDQETQYF. In nucleotides, the CDR3 is TGTGCCAGCAGCCTAATGGGTTCGGACCAAGAGACCCAGTACTTC.

This chain connects TRBV5-1 to TRBJ2-3, with a tentative D call TRBD2 (6 bases). This CDR3 comprises 12 residues. V lost 4 bases, J lost 6 bases, and 9 bases lay in between. Germline assignment: CDR1 SGHRS and CDR2 YFSETQ. Here the CDR3 DNA reads TGCGCCAGCAGCACGGCGGGGGATACGCAGTATTTT. Translating it yields CASSTAGDTQYF.

This clonotype was seen only a few times. V usage is TRBV11-2 and J usage is TRBJ2-6; D gene unclear. The germline gives CDR1 SGHAT, CDR2 FQNNGV. The V and J ends lost 7 bases and 1 base respectively, with 11 bases between them. The CDR3 is 15 amino acids. The CDR3 here is CASTLRVSGANVLTF. CDR3 DNA sequence: TGTGCCAGCACGCTTCGGGTTTCTGGGGCCAACGTCCTGACTTTC.

This clonotype has at least ten counts. This chain joins TRBV6-2 or TRBV6-3 and TRBJ2-2; 11 bases fit TRBD2. The CDR3 extends over 20 amino acids. The V gene's germline CDR1 is MNHEY and CDR2 SVGEGT. The V and J ends lost 4 bases and 8 bases, in that order; junction bases with no gene match: 21. CDR3 in DNA: TGTGCCAGCAGTTCCGCCGGGACTAGCGGAGCTACTTTAAAAGGGGGGGAGCTGTTTTTT. Protein sequence: CASSSAGTSGATLKGGELFF.

The rearrangement joins TRBV3-1 to TRBJ2-6; D gene uncertain. The germline gives CDR1 LGHDT, CDR2 YNNKEL (reference sequence). The CDR3 loop spans 20 amino acids. Trimming stripped 0 bases from V and 0 bases from J, with 18 bases between. CDR3 region: CASSQDPLRAGRSGANVLTF. The CDR3 coding sequence is TGTGCCAGCAGCCAAGATCCACTCCGGGCAGGACGCTCTGGGGCCAACGTCCTGACTTTC.

This clonotype was seen only a few times. The rearrangement joins TRBV7-2 to TRBJ2-6; maybe TRBD1 (5 bases). This CDR3 region has 16 residues. CDR1 SGHTA and CDR2 FQGNSA come from the germline V gene. Between the trimmed V and J ends, which lost 11 bases and 0 bases, there was a span of 17 bases. CDR3 sequence reads: CASKLGPGSGANVLTF. DNA for the CDR3: TGTGCCTCGAAACTGGGGCCCGGCTCTGGGGCCAACGTCCTGACTTTC.

The genes are TRBV3-1 and TRBJ2-7; the match to TRBD1 covers 7 bases. The CDR3 has 16 residues. Germline CDR1 reads LGHDT; CDR2 reads YNNKEL (reference sequence). J gave up 4 bases and V 1 base, and 10 bases lay outside the gene matches. The chain's CDR3 is CASSQGPGGRWYEQYF. The CDR3 nucleotides read TGTGCCAGCAGCCAAGGGCCAGGGGGACGTTGGTACGAGCAGTACTTC.

The chain is built from TRBV6-2 or TRBV6-3 and TRBJ1-1, with 12 positions matching TRBD1. Looked up from germline, CDR1 is MNHEY and CDR2 is SVGEGT. The CDR3 extends over 18 amino acids. J was trimmed by 5 bases and V by 5 bases; bases with no gene match: 15. The CDR3 region is CASSITGTGGTGRTEAFF. CDR3 nucleotide sequence: TGTGCCAGCAGTATCACCGGGACAGGGGGCACTGGGAGGACTGAAGCTTTCTTT.

The chain carries TRBV20-1 and TRBJ2-7, with 14 bases aligning to TRBD2. The CDR3 is 15 amino acids. V shed 5 bases and J 5 bases; nucleotides not matched to a gene: 8. Germline V gene lookup returns CDR1 DFQATT and CDR2 SNEGSKA (reference sequence). The CDR3 protein is CSAVAGTSGGNEQYF. CDR3 nucleotides: TGCAGTGCTGTCGCCGGGACTAGCGGGGGAAACGAGCAGTACTTC.

This clonotype was detected many times. The chain couples TRBV5-1 to TRBJ2-5; D perhaps matches TRBD1 (5 bases). V lost 1 base, J lost 0 bases, and 7 bases lay in between. CDR3 length equals 14 residues. Germline V CDR1 and CDR2: SGHRS, YFSETQ. CDR3 coding DNA: TGCGCCAGCAGCTTGCGACAGTACCAAGAGACCCAGTACTTC. Encoded protein: CASSLRQYQETQYF.

The chain couples TRBV9 to TRBJ2-2; TRBD2 agrees at 8 bases. V shed 4 bases and J 6 bases; nucleotides not matched to a gene: 8. The CDR3 covers 15 residues. Germline V lookup: CDR1 SGDLS, CDR2 YYNGEE. CDR3 bases: TGTGCCAGCAGCCCGGGGGGGTCTATCGCCGGGGAGCTGTTTTTT. Protein sequence: CASSPGGSIAGELFF.

Points on this clonotype: The junction and the germline gene differ at one end; a read error may be behind it. The chain employs TRBV5-1 and TRBJ2-7; tentatively, D is TRBD1 or TRBD2 (6 bases each). Looked up from germline, CDR1 is SGHRS and CDR2 is YFSETQ. This CDR3 spans 15 amino acids. This chain's CDR3 is CASSLTGARPYVQYF. In DNA, the CDR3 is TGCGCCAGCAGCTTGACGGGGGCACGACCCTACGTGCAGTACTTC.

This clonotype was picked up a small number of times. The chain uses TRBV10-3 and TRBJ2-3, with TRBD2 matching 13 bases. Unmatched junction bases numbered 7, after V lost 8 bases and J lost 5 bases. This CDR3 spans 15 amino acids. Germline-derived CDR1 and CDR2 are ENHRY and SYGVKD. CDR3 in DNA: TGTGCCATCGGGGGGACTAGCGGGAAAGGAGATACGCAGTATTTT. It is translated as CAIGGTSGKGDTQYF.

The CDR3 nucleotides are TGCAGTGCCGCCGCAAAGACTAGCGGGAGGGCCGAAGCTGATACGCAGTATTTT. It encodes CSAAAKTSGRAEADTQYF. The genes are TRBV20-1 and TRBJ2-3, with 14 bases identical to TRBD2. The length of the CDR3 is 18 residues. V shed 6 bases and J 6 bases; nucleotides not matched to a gene: 17. The germline gives CDR1 DFQATT, CDR2 SNEGSKA (reference sequence).

The chain carries TRBV3-1 and TRBJ2-3; 7 bases agree with TRBD2. After removal of 2 bases from V and 0 bases from J, the junction contained 2 bases not matched to a gene. This CDR3 contains 15 residues. Germline loops: CDR1 LGHDT, CDR2 YNNKEL (reference sequence). The CDR3 region has the DNA TGTGCCAGCAGCCAACTTAGCGGGAGCACAGATACGCAGTATTTT. Translating it yields CASSQLSGSTDTQYF.

The J gene is TRBJ1-5, the V gene TRBV2, with unresolved D. This CDR3 comprises 14 residues. Deletions cut 1 base from V and 5 bases from J, with 9 bases between. In germline, CDR1 is SNHLY, CDR2 FYNNEI. CDR3 bases: TGTGCCAGCAGTGAAGAGGTTTCCCATCAGCCCCAGCATTTT. It translates to CASSEEVSHQPQHF.

This clonotype has only a few counts. This rearrangement joins TRBV5-1 to TRBJ2-7; D possibly corresponds to TRBD1 (6 bases). Deletions cut 2 bases from V and 1 base from J, with 13 bases between. Looked up from germline, CDR1 is SGHRS and CDR2 is YFSETQ. The CDR3 has 15 residues. CDR3 region: CASSLLTGKSYEQYF. The DNA for the CDR3 is TGCGCCAGCAGCTTACTAACAGGGAAGTCCTACGAGCAGTACTTC.

The V call is TRBV7-9, the J call TRBJ2-4, with a possible D match to TRBD1 (5 bases). From germline, CDR1 is SEHNR and CDR2 FQNEAQ (reference sequence). Deletions cut 1 base from V and 7 bases from J, with 14 bases between. This CDR3 is 15 amino acids long. The CDR3 reads CASSLVLGVRNIQYF. For the CDR3, the DNA is TGTGCCAGCAGCTTAGTATTAGGGGTGCGGAACATTCAGTACTTC. Complete variable domain (other parts from reference TRBV7-9 and TRBJ2-4): DTGVSQNPRHKITKRGQNVTFRCDPISEHNRLYWYRQTLGQGPEFLTYFQNEAQLEKSRLLSDRFSAERPKGSFSTLEIQRTEQGDSAMYLCASSLVLGVRNIQYFGAGTRLSVL.

The V call is TRBV20-1, the J call TRBJ1-2, with 8 bases matching TRBD1. The CDR3 covers 15 residues. The V gene's germline CDR1 is DFQATT and CDR2 SNEGSKA (reference sequence). The V and J ends lost 5 bases and 0 bases, in that order; junction bases with no gene match: 8. CDR3 region: CSASDREATNYGYTF. CDR3 sequence (DNA): TGCAGTGCTTCGGACAGGGAGGCAACTAACTATGGCTACACCTTC.

Many counts were recorded for this clonotype. V and J are TRBV6-1 and TRBJ2-4; 9 positions match TRBD1. The CDR3 length is 17 residues. V lost 6 bases and J lost 1; bases outside the gene matches: 10. Germline values: CDR1 MNHNS, CDR2 SASEGT. For the CDR3, the DNA is TGTGCCAGCAGCCCCTACAGACAGGGGGGGGCCAAAAACATTCAGTACTTC. The encoded protein is CASSPYRQGGAKNIQYF.

The rearrangement uses TRBV5-4 and TRBJ2-3; tentatively, D is TRBD1 or TRBD2 (6 bases each). The CDR3 runs 13 residues. Looked up from germline, CDR1 is SGHNT and CDR2 is YYREEE (reference sequence). V lost 2 bases and J lost 5, with 9 bases in between. CDR3 in DNA: TGTGCCAGCAGCTTTGCGGGACAAGATACGCAGTATTTT. Translation gives CASSFAGQDTQYF.

The chain joins TRBV21-1 to TRBJ2-3; TRBD2, the D gene given by the table, was not confirmed from the DNA. TRBV21-1 corresponds to a pseudogene. The length of the CDR3 is 17 residues. The CDR3 region is CASSQNPLAGGPYTQYF. Written as DNA, the CDR3 is TGTGCCAGCAGCCAGAATCCCCTAGCGGGAGGGCCTTATACGCAGTATTTT.

This clonotype was seen a few times. The chain uses TRBV5-5 and TRBJ2-6; the match to TRBD2 covers 13 bases. The CDR3 covers 18 residues. CDR1 and CDR2 from the germline V gene are SGHKS and YYEKEE (reference sequence). With 1 base clipped from V and 4 bases from J, the junction kept 5 bases outside the gene matches. The CDR3 spells CASSLTSGGAPGANVLTF. CDR3 nucleotide sequence: TGTGCCAGCAGCTTGACTAGCGGGGGGGCTCCGGGGGCCAACGTCCTGACTTTC.

This clonotype was seen only a few times. The J gene is TRBJ2-2, the V gene TRBV10-3; 7 nucleotides match TRBD1. V trimming: 7 bases; J trimming: 3 bases; junction bases outside the gene matches: 5. Germline V gene sequence: CDR1 ENHRY, CDR2 SYGVKD. This CDR3 is 14 amino acids long. In DNA, the CDR3 is TGTGCCATCACCCGGGACAGAGACACCGGGGAGCTGTTTTTT. Translating gives CAITRDRDTGELFF.

Turning to this clonotype: This may be a read error, as it is one base from a much larger clone. V is TRBV20-1 and J is TRBJ2-7; no reliable D call. The CDR3 totals 15 residues. The V gene's germline CDR1 is DFQATT and CDR2 SNEGSKA (reference sequence). DNA for the CDR3: TGCTGTGCTAGAGAAATCGGGTTTGGCGACCGCGAGCAGTACTTC. The encoded protein is CCAREIGFGDREQYF.

This clonotype was counted only a few times. The V gene is TRBV28, the J gene TRBJ2-7; 11 positions match TRBD1. The germline V gene encodes CDR1 MDHEN and CDR2 SYDVKM. There are 15 residues in the CDR3. Unmatched junction bases numbered 7, after V lost 5 bases and J lost 4 bases. CDR3: CASSPAGTGGYEQYF. The DNA for the CDR3 is TGTGCCAGCAGTCCTGCAGGGACAGGGGGGTACGAGCAGTACTTC.

This clonotype was found a few times. The V call is TRBV27, the J call TRBJ1-1; TRBD1 might be the D (5 bases). The length of the CDR3 is 14 residues. The V gene lost 1 base and the J gene lost 4 bases, with 10 bases spanning the gap. Germline assignment: CDR1 MNHEY and CDR2 SMNVEV (reference sequence). CDR3 bases: TGTGCCAGCAGTTTATTCGGGGGGATCACTGAAGCTTTCTTT. Its translation: CASSLFGGITEAFF.

V gene TRBV2 combines with J gene TRBJ2-1, with a tentative D call TRBD2 (5 bases). From germline, CDR1 is SNHLY and CDR2 FYNNEI. The CDR3 covers 15 residues. Trimming cost V 1 base and J 4 bases, with 11 bases left between them. CDR3 loop: CASSEVGGPYNEQFF. The CDR3 DNA reads as TGTGCCAGCAGTGAAGTCGGAGGCCCATACAATGAGCAGTTCTTC.

The V call is TRBV12-3 or TRBV12-4, the J call TRBJ2-1; perhaps D is TRBD1 or TRBD2 (6 bases each). V dropped 7 bases and J dropped 7 bases, with 8 bases sitting between them. CDR3 length: 11 residues. The CDR3 DNA sequence: TGTGCCAGCACGGGGGCGAATGAGCAGTTCTTC. Translation: CASTGANEQFF.